These 28 T cell receptor beta chains came from one sample sequenced in a study of patients and donors after allogeneic stem cell transplantation. TCRdb analysed the RT-PCR reads with MiXCR anew, one entry per CDR3 protein. The sample has about 90,000 distinct CDR3 sequences, 40% to 60% seen once; the top ten hold more than 55%. The sequencing input was blood, either unsorted or a sorted T cell fraction (not recorded which). The receptors were gathered from a human donor who was either an allogeneic HSCT recipient or a stem cell or donor lymphocyte infusion donor (not recorded which). It is not recorded whose cells these are; they may come from a transplant donor.

The rearrangement joins TRBV29-1 to TRBJ1-2, with unresolved D. The CDR3 is 11 amino acids. Germline values: CDR1 SQVTM, CDR2 ANQGSEA. V was pared by 5 bases and J by 3 bases, with 7 bases between. The CDR3 spells CSVFPDYGYTF. The DNA of the CDR3 is TGCAGCGTTTTCCCTGACTATGGCTACACCTTC. The full variable domain, rest sourced from reference TRBV29-1 and TRBJ1-2, is SAVISQKPSRDICQRGTSLTIQCQVDSQVTMMFWYRQQPGQSLTLIATANQGSEATYESGFVIDKFPISRPNLTFSTLTVSNMSPEDSSIYLCSVFPDYGYTFGSGTRLTVV.

This clonotype was observed a single time. The chain joins TRBV5-6 to TRBJ1-1; tentative D call: TRBD1 (6 bases). Trimming took off 0 bases at V and 3 bases at J, with 15 bases between the two ends. Germline V gene data show CDR1 as SGHDT and CDR2 as YYEEEE. The CDR3 loop spans 16 amino acids. In DNA, the CDR3 is TGTGCCAGCAGCTTGGTGCCAAGGGGGAAAGACACTGAAGCTTTCTTT. Translating it yields CASSLVPRGKDTEAFF.

Here the CDR3 DNA reads TGTGCCAGCAGACCGACCCGGGTCGTCGGCTACACCTTC. Its protein product is CASRPTRVVGYTF. This chain joins TRBV28 and TRBJ1-2; no reliable D call. The CDR3 consists of 13 residues. CDR1 is MDHEN and CDR2 is SYDVKM in the germline V gene. V lost 6 bases, J lost 8 bases, and 16 bases lay in between.

This clonotype was counted ten times or more. Germline is not matched at one junction end, which may reflect a read error. The chain links TRBV5-1 to TRBJ1-3; 8 bases map to TRBD1. The CDR3 contains 14 residues. Germline V lookup: CDR1 SGHRS, CDR2 YFSETQ. The CDR3 DNA follows: TGTGCCAGCAGTCTGGACAGGGCTGGAAACACCATATATTTT. It specifies CASSLDRAGNTIYF.

This rearrangement joins TRBV12-3 or TRBV12-4 to TRBJ2-4, with D tentatively TRBD1 (6 bases). V dropped 6 bases and J dropped 6 bases, with 12 bases sitting between them. CDR3 length equals 13 residues. CDR3 DNA sequence: TGTGCCAGCAGCTCCTCGGACAGAAACATTCAGTACTTC. This encodes CASSSSDRNIQYF.

This clonotype was counted only a few times. The gene calls are TRBV6-5 and TRBJ1-2; perhaps TRBD1 as D (5 bases). The CDR3 extends over 14 amino acids. In germline, CDR1 is MNHEY, CDR2 SVGAGI. Trimming pared 6 bases from V and 1 base from J, leaving 12 bases between. In DNA, the CDR3 is TGTGCCAGCAGATCGGGACTTCTTAACTATGGCTACACCTTC. Protein: CASRSGLLNYGYTF.

This chain connects TRBV4-3 to TRBJ1-6, with TRBD1 matching over 9 bases. This CDR3 has 16 residues. Trimming cost V 0 bases and J 9 bases; bases outside gene matches: 6. Germline CDR1 is LGHNA and CDR2 is YSLEER. CDR3 loop: CASSQDPGQGSSPLHF. CDR3 sequence (DNA): TGCGCCAGCAGCCAAGACCCGGGACAGGGCAGTTCACCCCTCCACTTT.

V usage is TRBV7-3 and J usage is TRBJ2-3; D gene ambiguous. The CDR3 extends over 15 amino acids. The V gene lost 2 bases and the J gene lost 6 bases, with 15 bases spanning the gap. Germline assignment: CDR1 SGHTA and CDR2 FQGTGA. CDR3 DNA sequence: TGTGCCAGCAGCTTACCGGGTCTGATAGGGGATACGCAGTATTTT. Protein: CASSLPGLIGDTQYF.

This clonotype was found a few times. J is TRBJ1-2 and V is TRBV5-5, with D maybe TRBD1 (6 bases). The germline gives CDR1 SGHKS, CDR2 YYEKEE (reference sequence). The CDR3 consists of 13 residues. Trimming shortened V by 5 bases and J by 5 bases, and 13 bases separated the two germline ends. This CDR3 is CASSRGIGYGYTF. The CDR3 DNA reads TGTGCCAGCAGTAGGGGGATCGGGTATGGCTACACCTTC.

CDR3 sequence (DNA): TGCAGTGCTAGTAAGGCTAGCGGGAGGTTAGCGAACACCGGGGAGCTGTTTTTT. It is translated as CSASKASGRLANTGELFF. V gene TRBV20-1 combines with J gene TRBJ2-2; 11 bases map to TRBD2. This CDR3 has 18 residues. CDR1 is DFQATT, CDR2 SNEGSKA, per germline (reference sequence). Trimming removed 3 bases from V and 0 bases from J; junction bases left unmatched: 9.

The chain uses TRBV25-1 and TRBJ1-4, with 8 bases identical to TRBD1. V lost 8 bases, J lost 6 bases, and 8 bases stayed unmatched. The CDR3 contains 14 residues. Per the germline V gene, CDR1 is MGHDK and CDR2 is SYGVNS. Here the CDR3 DNA reads TGTGCCAGCCAGAGACAGGGGCCCTATGAAAAACTGTTTTTT. Translated: CASQRQGPYEKLFF.

This clonotype was seen just once. The chain carries TRBV6-2 or TRBV6-3 and TRBJ1-2, with D uncertain. CDR3 size: 15 residues. CDR1 and CDR2 (germline): MNHEY, SVGEGT. Trimming took off 5 bases at V and 4 bases at J, with 17 bases between the two ends. This CDR3 is CASSGPRRSIYGYTF. For the CDR3, the DNA is TGTGCCAGCAGTGGGCCCAGGAGGTCGATCTATGGCTACACCTTC.

The rearrangement links TRBV7-2 to TRBJ1-2, with 7 bases that match TRBD1. The length of the CDR3 is 15 residues. Trimming took 5 bases from V and 5 from J; bases not matched to a gene: 11. The germline V gene encodes CDR1 SGHTA and CDR2 FQGNSA. In DNA, the CDR3 is TGTGCCAGCAGCCCGGGACAGCCGGGGCGTTATGGCTACACCTTC. This sequence encodes CASSPGQPGRYGYTF. Full variable domain (remainder filled in from reference TRBV7-2 and TRBJ1-2): GAGVSQSPSNKVTEKGKDVELRCDPISGHTALYWYRQSLGQGLEFLIYFQGNSAPDKSGLPSDRFSAERTGGSVSTLTIQRTQQEDSAVYLCASSPGQPGRYGYTFGSGTRLTVV.

The genes are TRBV12-3 or TRBV12-4 and TRBJ1-1; no reliable D call. Trimming left V 6 bases short and J 5 bases short, with 16 bases between. The CDR3 length is 14 residues. DNA of the CDR3: TGTGCCAGCAGCATAGGGTTTTTTAGGACTGAAGCTTTCTTT. It translates to CASSIGFFRTEAFF.

V is TRBV12-3 or TRBV12-4 and J is TRBJ1-4, with 7 bases lining up with TRBD1. The CDR3 covers 13 residues. V lost 5 bases to trimming and J lost 14 bases; unmatched junction nucleotides: 11. CDR3 sequence: CASSMTRGRGLFF. The CDR3 coding sequence is TGTGCCAGCAGTATGACCCGGGGCAGGGGGCTGTTTTTT.

The gene calls are TRBV14 and TRBJ2-7; D is uncertain. CDR1 is SGHDN and CDR2 is FVKESK in the germline V gene. Between the trimmed V and J ends, which lost 4 bases and 4 bases, there was a span of 8 bases. The CDR3 loop spans 12 amino acids. The CDR3 loop is CASSPAQYEQYF. In nucleotides, the CDR3 is TGTGCCAGCAGCCCAGCCCAATACGAGCAGTACTTC.

The CDR3 region has the DNA TGCGCCAGCAGCGACGACGCCTCTTATGGAAACACCATATATTTT. Translation gives CASSDDASYGNTIYF. The gene calls are TRBV5-1 and TRBJ1-3; D gene ambiguous. The CDR3 totals 15 residues. Trimming took 4 bases from V and 3 from J, leaving 14 bases between them. The germline V gene has CDR1 SGHRS and CDR2 YFSETQ.

This chain links TRBV12-3 or TRBV12-4 with TRBJ1-2; D remains unclear. Trimming took off 5 bases at V and 4 bases at J, with 8 bases between the two ends. The length of the CDR3 is 12 residues. CDR3 nucleotide sequence: TGTGCCAGCAGTCTACAAGGCTATGGCTACACCTTC. This codes for CASSLQGYGYTF.

V usage is TRBV6-5 and J usage is TRBJ1-3; the D is unclear. CDR3 size: 14 residues. The germline CDR1 and CDR2 sequences are MNHEY and SVGAGI. Trimming took 2 bases from V and 6 from J, leaving 11 bases between them. The CDR3 protein is CASSYALQTNTIYF. The CDR3 DNA reads as TGTGCCAGCAGTTACGCCCTACAAACAAACACCATATATTTT.

This chain links TRBV28 with TRBJ1-2; D uncertain. This CDR3 comprises 12 residues. V lost 1 base and J 8 bases, leaving 8 bases between the germline ends. Germline V CDR1 and CDR2: MDHEN, SYDVKM. CDR3 DNA: TGTGCCAGCAGTTTATTGGGTTTGGGCTACACCTTC. Translation: CASSLLGLGYTF.

The genes are TRBV5-1 and TRBJ2-1; D possibly corresponds to TRBD2 (5 bases). Trimming shortened V by 0 bases and J by 6 bases, and 10 bases separated the two germline ends. Germline values: CDR1 SGHRS, CDR2 YFSETQ. This CDR3 region has 14 residues. CDR3 amino acids: CASSLGLAINEQFF. CDR3 nucleotides: TGCGCCAGCAGCTTGGGGCTAGCAATCAATGAGCAGTTCTTC.

This clonotype has more than one count but fewer than ten. V is TRBV5-1 and J is TRBJ2-7; a weak D match, TRBD1 (5 bases). V lost 0 bases and J 3 bases, leaving 7 bases between the germline ends. The germline CDR1 and CDR2 sequences are SGHRS and YFSETQ. This CDR3 has 13 residues. DNA of the CDR3: TGCGCCAGCAGCTTGGGACAGTTCTACGAGCAGTACTTC. Encoded protein: CASSLGQFYEQYF.

The V call is TRBV28, the J call TRBJ1-1, with D possibly TRBD1 on 5 matching bases. CDR3 length: 11 amino acids. V shed 3 bases and J shed 10 bases, with 9 bases lying between them. Germline lookup yields CDR1 MDHEN and CDR2 SYDVKM. The CDR3 is CASSFDSTAFF. The DNA of the CDR3 is TGTGCCAGCAGTTTCGACAGTACAGCTTTCTTT.

This clonotype was seen a few times. DNA of the CDR3: TGTGCCAGCAGTCCAGCGGGACAGGGTTGGCATCAGCCCCAGCATTTT. Translated, it gives CASSPAGQGWHQPQHF. The chain uses TRBV12-3 or TRBV12-4 and TRBJ1-5; 9 bases fit TRBD1. The CDR3 runs to 16 residues. V shed 5 bases and J 5 bases; nucleotides not matched to a gene: 10.

This clonotype came up a few times. J is TRBJ1-2 and V is TRBV7-2; TRBD1 matches 7 bases. This CDR3 comprises 15 residues. The trim removed 4 bases at V and 2 bases at J, leaving 7 bases unmatched. The V gene's germline CDR1 is SGHTA and CDR2 FQGNSA. CDR3 amino acids: CASSSRTGKNYGYTF. In nucleotides, the CDR3 is TGTGCCAGCAGCTCCCGGACAGGAAAGAACTATGGCTACACCTTC.

This clonotype was seen a few times. V usage is TRBV27 and J usage is TRBJ1-4; D may be TRBD1 (5 bases). Germline V CDR1 and CDR2: MNHEY, SMNVEV (reference sequence). Trimming pared 6 bases from V and 6 bases from J, leaving 17 bases between. This CDR3 has 15 amino acids. The CDR3 protein is CASSKTPGFYEKLFF. The CDR3 nucleotides are TGTGCCAGCAGCAAAACCCCAGGGTTTTATGAAAAACTGTTTTTT. The complete variable domain, with remaining parts taken from reference TRBV27 and TRBJ1-4, reads EAQVTQNPRYLITVTGKKLTVTCSQNMNHEYMSWYRQDPGLGLRQIYYSMNVEVTDKGDVPEGYKVSRKEKRNFPLILESPSPNQTSLYFCASSKTPGFYEKLFFGSGTQLSVL.

The chain is built from TRBV10-3 and TRBJ1-1; 9 bases align to TRBD1. The V segment lost 10 bases and the J segment 4 bases; nucleotides outside the gene matches: 4. The CDR3 is made up of 12 amino acids. CDR1 is ENHRY, CDR2 SYGVKD, per germline. This CDR3 is CASRDRVTEAFF. CDR3 coding DNA: TGTGCCAGCCGGGACAGGGTCACTGAAGCTTTCTTT.

The J gene is TRBJ1-1, the V gene TRBV9, with a tentative D call TRBD1 (5 bases). Germline CDR1 is SGDLS and CDR2 is YYNGEE. The CDR3 totals 17 residues. Trimming removed 4 bases at V and 4 bases at J, with 23 bases between. The DNA of the CDR3 is TGTGCCAGCAGCCAATCCCAGGAAGGGAGGGGAGGCACTGAAGCTTTCTTT. This gives the protein CASSQSQEGRGGTEAFF.